These 3 T cell receptor beta chains were sequenced from one sample in a study of shared clonotypes between healthy human individuals. This table comes from immunoSEQ multiplex PCR, and its TCRdb copy is limited to in-frame clones, with some not included. The sample gives 1.6 million or so clones, 97% to 99% of which show up once; around 0.33% is in the top ten. The specimen was naive CD4+ T cells sorted from blood. Subset: CD45RA+ positively selected. These receptors all come from a man aged 25-45 years in good health.

The CDR3 is CASSLLGLDTGELFF. In DNA, the CDR3 is TGTGCCAGCAGCCTGCTGGGTTTAGACACCGGGGAGCTGTTTTTT. This chain joins TRBV7-2 and TRBJ2-2; no clear D gene. The CDR3 length is 15 residues. Trimming removed 5 bases from V and 3 bases from J, with 13 bases in between. CDR1 and CDR2 from the germline V gene are SGHTA and FQGNSA. Variable domain in full (rest from reference TRBV7-2 and TRBJ2-2): GAGVSQSPSNKVTEKGKDVELRCDPISGHTALYWYRQSLGQGLEFLIYFQGNSAPDKSGLPSDRFSAERTGGSVSTLTIQRTQQEDSAVYLCASSLLGLDTGELFFGEGSRLTVL.

CDR3 sequence: CASSLLGPFGGHANTGELFF. The CDR3 coding sequence is TGTGCCAGCAGTTTATTGGGCCCTTTTGGGGGCCATGCGAACACCGGGGAGCTGTTTTTT. The rearrangement uses TRBV28 and TRBJ2-2; D perhaps matches TRBD1 (6 bases). The germline CDR1 and CDR2 sequences are MDHEN and SYDVKM. There are 20 residues in the CDR3. The germline V and J ends were trimmed by 1 base and 0 bases, with 21 bases remaining between them.

On this clone itself: The sample contains more than one DNA sequence encoding this CDR3. The rearrangement links TRBV28 to TRBJ2-1; a possible D gene is TRBD1 (5 bases). The CDR3 extends over 14 amino acids. Germline V gene lookup returns CDR1 MDHEN and CDR2 SYDVKM. The ends were cut back, 5 bases at V and 0 bases at J, with 8 bases in the middle. For the CDR3, the DNA is TGTGCCAGCAGTAGGGGCAGCTCCTACAATGAGCAGTTCTTC. As protein: CASSRGSSYNEQFF.